The rows below give T cell receptor beta chains drawn from one sample of a study of cytomegalovirus exposure and HLA in healthy donors. The method was immunoSEQ multiplex PCR; TCRdb's version includes in-frame clones alone and lacks a portion of them. The sample table sets out approximately 61,000 clones. The sequenced sample was PBMCs. These TCRs come from a woman aged 18-30 years in good health and CMV-seronegative. Each CDR3 is given with its conserved first and last residue. A D gene is named only where the DNA matches it firmly.

d_call	j_call	v_call	cdr3_aa	cdr3_nt
-	TRBJ2-7	TRBV7-2	CASSLGRTPYEQYF	TGTGCCAGCAGCTTAGGGAGGACCCCCTACGAGCAGTACTTC
-	TRBJ1-1	TRBV11-3	CASSLGVRGEAFF	TGTGCCAGCAGCTTAGGCGTGCGAGGGGAAGCTTTCTTT
-	TRBJ2-7	TRBV5-1	CASSLLLASYEQYF	TGCGCCAGCAGCTTGTTACTTGCCTCCTACGAGCAGTACTTC
TRBD2	TRBJ2-7	TRBV9	CASSGAGAYEQYF	TGTGCCAGCAGCGGAGCGGGAGCCTACGAGCAGTACTTC
-	TRBJ2-6	TRBV7-2	CASSFGGSGANVLTF	TGTGCCAGCAGCTTTGGGGGGTCGGGGGCCAACGTCCTGACTTTC
-	TRBJ1-5	TRBV6-1	CASRFAGNQPQHF	TGTGCCAGCAGGTTCGCGGGCAATCAGCCCCAGCATTTT
-	TRBJ2-5	TRBV4-1	CASSQGGAGWSQYF	TGCGCCAGCAGCCAAGGAGGGGCGGGGTGGTCCCAGTACTTC
-	TRBJ1-3	TRBV6-6	CASSPDRIRGNTIYF	TGTGCCAGCAGCCCAGACAGGATTCGAGGAAACACCATATATTTT
-	TRBJ2-5	TRBV5-1	CASSLGPPGETQYF	TGCGCCAGCAGCTTGGGACCGCCCGGGGAGACCCAGTACTTC
-	TRBJ1-1	TRBV11-2	CASSRSVSNTEAFF	TGTGCCAGCAGTCGCTCGGTCTCGAACACTGAAGCTTTCTTT
-	TRBJ2-7	TRBV27	CASSLTTRSYEQYF	TGTGCCAGCAGTTTAACTACTCGTTCCTACGAGCAGTACTTC
-	TRBJ1-2	TRBV5-1	CASSTRTQGENYGYTF	TGCGCCAGCAGCACTAGAACCCAAGGAGAGAACTATGGCTACACCTTC
-	TRBJ1-4	TRBV7-9	CASSLAQTIGEKLFF	TGTGCCAGCAGCTTAGCGCAAACAATCGGGGAAAAACTGTTTTTT
-	TRBJ2-5	TRBV5-1	CASSLTPETQYF	TGCGCCAGCAGCTTAACACCAGAGACCCAGTACTTC
-	TRBJ1-3	TRBV7-6	CASSPRRAFVQGTSGNTIYF	TGTGCCAGCAGCCCCCGACGGGCGTTTGTCCAGGGAACCTCTGGAAACACCATATATTTT
-	TRBJ1-1	TRBV30	CAWNKDLRGTEAFF	TGTGCCTGGAACAAGGACCTTAGGGGGACTGAAGCTTTCTTT
-	TRBJ2-3	TRBV5-1	CASSFGGYTDTQYF	TGCGCCAGCAGCTTCGGCGGTTACACAGATACGCAGTATTTT
TRBD2	TRBJ2-7	TRBV5-1	CASSLGTSGINEQYF	TGCGCCAGCAGCTTAGGGACTAGCGGGATTAACGAGCAGTACTTC
-	TRBJ2-4	TRBV5-1	CASSPEKRNIQYF	TGCGCCAGCAGCCCCGAGAAGCGAAACATTCAGTACTTC
-	TRBJ1-3	TRBV19	CASSVDRTGNTIYF	TGTGCCAGTAGTGTCGACAGGACTGGAAACACCATATATTTT
-	TRBJ1-1	TRBV2	CASSAWDIETKAFF	TGTGCCAGCAGTGCGTGGGACATTGAGACTAAAGCTTTCTTT
TRBD1	TRBJ1-1	TRBV5-1	CASSRSGTANTEAFF	TGCGCCAGCAGCAGATCCGGGACAGCGAACACTGAAGCTTTCTTT
TRBD1	TRBJ2-7	TRBV6-5	CASDPYRGPYEQYF	TGTGCCAGCGACCCCTACAGGGGGCCGTACGAGCAGTACTTC
TRBD1	TRBJ1-2	TRBV5-1	CASSREGTGGRWDYGYTF	TGCGCCAGCAGCAGAGAAGGGACAGGGGGCCGATGGGACTATGGCTACACCTTC
TRBD2	TRBJ2-1	TRBV7-3	CASSRTSGRPNNEQFF	TGTGCCAGCAGCCGGACTAGCGGGAGGCCAAACAATGAGCAGTTCTTC
TRBD1	TRBJ2-6	TRBV27	CASSNRDSWSGANVLTF	TGTGCCAGCAGTAATCGGGACAGTTGGTCTGGGGCCAACGTCCTGACTTTC
TRBD1	TRBJ1-1	TRBV7-3	CASSQGQGTEAFF	TGTGCCAGCAGCCAAGGACAGGGGACTGAAGCTTTCTTT
-	TRBJ2-7	TRBV6-5	CASSFEAAYEQYF	TGTGCCAGCAGTTTTGAGGCAGCCTACGAGCAGTACTTC
-	TRBJ1-6	TRBV5-1	CASSLDGLTDSPLHF	TGCGCCAGCAGCTTGGATGGACTGACCGATTCACCCCTCCACTTT
TRBD1	TRBJ2-2	TRBV5-1	CASSRDRGPGELFF	TGCGCCAGCAGCCGAGACAGGGGGCCCGGGGAGCTGTTTTTT
-	TRBJ2-1	TRBV2	CASSENFAYNEQFF	TGTGCCAGCAGTGAAAACTTCGCCTACAATGAGCAGTTCTTC
-	TRBJ2-7	TRBV30	CAWKRWETSYEQYF	TGTGCCTGGAAAAGGTGGGAGACCTCCTACGAGCAGTACTTC
-	TRBJ2-2	TRBV7-9	CASSLVANRGGELFF	TGTGCCAGCAGCTTAGTAGCTAATCGAGGCGGGGAGCTGTTTTTT
-	TRBJ2-5	TRBV4-2	CASSQEPVAETQYF	TGTGCCAGCAGCCAAGAGCCAGTGGCAGAGACCCAGTACTTC
TRBD1	TRBJ1-2	TRBV9	CASSVNPDRGSGYTF	TGTGCCAGCAGCGTAAACCCTGACAGGGGATCGGGCTACACCTTC
TRBD1	TRBJ2-7	TRBV2	CASRSSGTGGEQYF	TGTGCCAGCAGATCGTCCGGGACAGGGGGCGAGCAGTACTTC
-	TRBJ1-2	TRBV6-5	CASSYGRGVYGYTF	TGTGCCAGCAGTTACGGCAGGGGAGTCTATGGCTACACCTTC
TRBD1	TRBJ2-5	TRBV19	CASSIRSGRTGVFVETQYF	TGTGCCAGTAGTATAAGATCCGGGCGAACAGGGGTGTTCGTGGAGACCCAGTACTTC
-	TRBJ2-3	TRBV4-1	CASSQETGDTQYF	TGCGCCAGCAGCCAAGAGACGGGAGATACGCAGTATTTT
TRBD2	TRBJ2-1	TRBV5-4	CASSPVREGWNEQFF	TGTGCCAGCAGCCCCGTGCGGGAGGGCTGGAATGAGCAGTTCTTC
-	TRBJ1-2	TRBV28	CASSLGGGYGYTF	TGTGCCAGCAGTTTAGGAGGTGGCTATGGCTACACCTTC
TRBD1	TRBJ1-3	TRBV7-9	CASSKGQVDTIYF	TGTGCCAGCAGCAAGGGACAGGTAGACACCATATATTTT
-	TRBJ2-1	TRBV4-2	CASSFLLRGLDSSYNEQFF	TGTGCCAGCAGCTTCCTTCTGCGGGGGTTGGACAGCTCCTACAATGAGCAGTTCTTC
-	TRBJ2-4	TRBV6-5	CATAPQGEAYIQYF	TGTGCCACCGCCCCCCAGGGGGAGGCGTACATTCAGTACTTC
TRBD2	TRBJ2-3	TRBV5-1	CASSLALAGGTDTQYF	TGCGCCAGCAGCTTGGCCCTAGCGGGAGGCACAGATACGCAGTATTTT